Sequencing of this T cell receptor (beta chain) was carried out in a study of human T cells and chemical hapten exposure. This clonotype was counted only a few times. Time point defined: pre-sensitization, week 0. Treatment described: therapeutic diphenylcyclopropenone sensitization with weekly scalp DPC. Unseparated into fractions, whole blood served as the source from which total RNA was extracted. TCRdb redid the calling of the RACE reads with MiXCR, one entry per CDR3 protein. The sample lists some 49,000 distinct CDR3 sequences; around a tenth were seen once. Looked up from germline, CDR1 is SGHTA and CDR2 is FQGNSA. Trimming cost V 6 bases and J 5 bases, with 16 bases left between them. The CDR3 has 15 amino acids.

This TCR derives from a woman aged 25 to 39 with alopecia areata. Some clones in this sample may be carry-over from other donors' samples. The gene calls are TRBV7-2 and TRBJ2-2, with D maybe TRBD1 (6 bases). The input for sequencing was whole blood, taken in connection with sensitization to the hapten diphenylcyclopropenone (DPC). CDR3 coding DNA: TGTGCCAGCAGACAGGGTTACGAACAGACCGGGGAGCTGTTTTTT. This codes for CASRQGYEQTGELFF.